Listed below are T cell receptor beta chains from one sample, sequenced in a study of blood T cell repertoires in COVID-19. Sequencing used immunoSEQ multiplex PCR; TCRdb keeps in-frame clones, though not all of them. The sample shows about 130,000 clones, 81% of them seen only once. Sequenced: peripheral blood. These receptors came from a man aged 25-45 years with COVID-19, enrolled during active disease. CDR3s include the opening cysteine and the closing phenylalanine or tryptophan. Each record gives: clone size, CDR3 length, V gene, J gene, D gene, CDR3 DNA, CDR3 protein. D genes are given only for firm matches. Some rows have no size entry. The others give once, few or many, or a class for an expanded clone.

>.|14|TRBV19|TRBJ2-7|.
TGTGCCAGTAGTATGGGTGCGGCTAGCACCGAGCAGTACTTC
CASSMGAASTEQYF
>.|13|TRBV12-3/TRBV12-4|TRBJ1-1|.
TGTGCCAGCAACCGGGGAGGAGGCACTGAAGCTTTCTTT
CASNRGGGTEAFF
>.|14|TRBV27|TRBJ1-1|.
TGTGCCAGCAGTACCACAGGGTCCGGGACTGAAGCTTTCTTT
CASSTTGSGTEAFF
>.|15|TRBV30|TRBJ2-2|TRBD2
TGTGCCTGGCACATTTCGGGACTACCTACCGGGGAGCTGTTTTTT
CAWHISGLPTGELFF
>.|13|TRBV7-9|TRBJ2-5|.
TGTGCCAGCAGCCTTCCTCACCAAGAGACCCAGTACTTC
CASSLPHQETQYF
>.|15|TRBV3-1/TRBV3-2|TRBJ1-6|.
TGTGCCAGCAGCCTGGAAGGGAGTGTAAATTCACCCCTCCACTTT
CASSLEGSVNSPLHF
>few|16|TRBV5-1|TRBJ2-1|.
TGCGCCAGCAGCCTACGGACTTTTCTAAATCGCAATGAGCAGTTCTTC
CASSLRTFLNRNEQFF
>.|15|TRBV6-5|TRBJ1-5|TRBD1
TGTGCCAGCAGGTCAGGGGGAGCGAGCAATCAGCCCCAGCATTTT
CASRSGGASNQPQHF
>.|16|TRBV7-6|TRBJ2-3|TRBD1
TGTGCCAGCAGCTTAAGTGGGACAGGGGTTGTCGATACGCAGTATTTT
CASSLSGTGVVDTQYF
>.|14|TRBV5-1|TRBJ2-1|.
TGCGCCAGCAGCTTCTTGTCCAGGGCCAATGAGCAGTTCTTC
CASSFLSRANEQFF
>.|12|TRBV5-4|TRBJ2-1|.
TGTGCCAGCAGCTTGTCAGGGGCCCCTCAATTCTTC
CASSLSGAPQFF